This T cell receptor (beta chain) derives from a study of blood T cell repertoires in COVID-19. Study as a whole: The United States, Italy and Spain provided the acute and convalescent COVID-19 samples. Sources were T cells, B-cell-depleted T cells, or PBMCs; the material itself was cDNA or gDNA.

Participants came from around 25 US areas, aged roughly 18 to 95 years. Symptom resolution, clearance, or two negative PCRs marked the recovered donors of Cohort 3. V lost 6 bases to trimming and J lost 3 bases, with 15 bases between them. This CDR3 region has 14 residues. Looked up from germline, CDR1 is SGHTS and CDR2 is YDEGEE. Clones were sequenced by immunoSEQ multiplex PCR, and TCRdb holds only the in-frame ones, with some missing. This table has approximately 260,000 clones, approximately 89% appearing once. V is TRBV5-8 and J is TRBJ1-1, with D tentatively TRBD1 (5 bases). The source is a woman aged 55-70 years who had recovered from COVID-19. Sequencing was performed on PBMCs or T cells enriched from blood (not recorded which). The CDR3 is CASISRLRDTEAFF. As DNA, the CDR3 is TGTGCCAGCATCTCCCGTCTCAGGGACACTGAAGCTTTCTTT. The complete variable domain, with remaining parts taken from reference TRBV5-8 and TRBJ1-1, reads EAGVTQSPTHLIKTRGQQATLRCSPISGHTSVYWYQQALGLGLQFLLWYDEGEERNRGNFPPRFSGRQFPNYSSELNVNALELEDSALYLCASISRLRDTEAFFGQGTRLTVV.